The 22 T cell receptor beta chains presented below share a single source sample, sequenced in a study of blood T cell repertoires in COVID-19. The data were produced by immunoSEQ multiplex PCR, yet TCRdb's version contains in-frame clones alone and is incomplete. The sample lists just over 60,000 clones, around 85% occurring once. Sequenced input: peripheral blood. These receptors all come from an elderly woman with active or convalescent COVID-19.

Comments on this clone: An end of the junction differs from the germline gene, which may be a read error. The J gene is TRBJ1-2, the V gene TRBV18; TRBD1 might be the D (6 bases). The CDR3 consists of 14 residues. CDR1 is KGHSH, CDR2 LQKENI, per germline. The CDR3, as DNA: TGTGCCAGCTCGCCACTTACAGGGAATGAAGGCTACACCTTC. Encoded protein: CASSPLTGNEGYTF.

The J gene is TRBJ1-1, the V gene TRBV6-4; TRBD1 might be the D (5 bases). CDR3 length: 14 amino acids. The ends were cut back, 6 bases at V and 0 bases at J, with 11 bases in the middle. Germline lookup yields CDR1 MRHNA and CDR2 SNTAGT. The CDR3 loop reads CASSATAMNTEAFF. The CDR3 nucleotides read TGTGCCAGCAGCGCGACAGCAATGAACACTGAAGCTTTCTTT.

This clone was counted a few times. V usage is TRBV5-1 and J usage is TRBJ1-2, with D tentatively TRBD1 (6 bases). The CDR3 sequence is 16 residues long. Germline V gene lookup returns CDR1 SGHRS and CDR2 YFSETQ. Deletions cut 4 bases from V and 4 bases from J, with 20 bases between. Here the CDR3 DNA reads TGCGCCAGCAGCCCGGTCATAAACAGGGAGGGCTATGGCTACACCTTC. Residues: CASSPVINREGYGYTF.

The genes are TRBV29-1 and TRBJ1-2; D remains unclear. The CDR3 has 12 amino acids. Germline V lookup: CDR1 SQVTM, CDR2 ANQGSEA. Trimming stripped 3 bases from V and 2 bases from J, with 7 bases between. CDR3 DNA sequence: TGCAGCGTTGACAGGCCAAACTATGGCTACACCTTC. Encoded protein: CSVDRPNYGYTF.

This clone has only one observation. V is TRBV18 and J is TRBJ1-2, with 9 bases that match TRBD1. This CDR3 spans 17 amino acids. Germline loops: CDR1 KGHSH, CDR2 LQKENI. Trimming cost V 1 base and J 0 bases; bases outside gene matches: 6. CDR3 in amino acids: CASSPLDRGRANYGYTF. In DNA, the CDR3 is TGTGCCAGCTCACCACTGGACAGGGGACGCGCTAACTATGGCTACACCTTC. Full variable domain (missing parts from reference TRBV18 and TRBJ1-2): NAGVMQNPRHLVRRRGQEARLRCSPMKGHSHVYWYRQLPEEGLKFMVYLQKENIIDESGMPKERFSAEFPKEGPSILRIQQVVRGDSAAYFCASSPLDRGRANYGYTFGSGTRLTVV.

This clone has a handful of counts. This chain uses TRBV19 with TRBJ1-2; D is perhaps TRBD1 (6 bases). Germline CDR1 LNHDA, CDR2 SQIVND (reference sequence). This CDR3 is 14 amino acids long. Between the trimmed V and J ends, which lost 4 bases and 3 bases, there was a span of 12 bases. The CDR3 sequence: CASSRGQTYYGYTF. CDR3 nucleotides: TGTGCCAGTAGTAGGGGGCAGACATACTATGGCTACACCTTC. Combining the CDR3 with reference TRBV19 and TRBJ1-2 gives the whole variable domain DGGITQSPKYLFRKEGQNVTLSCEQNLNHDAMYWYRQDPGQGLRLIYYSQIVNDFQKGDIAEGYSVSREKKESFPLTVTSAQKNPTAFYLCASSRGQTYYGYTFGSGTRLTVV.

This clone was observed once. The chain carries TRBV19 and TRBJ2-7, with D tentatively TRBD1 (6 bases). CDR3 length equals 13 residues. V was pared by 5 bases and J by 4 bases, with 12 bases between. Per germline, CDR1 LNHDA and CDR2 SQIVND (reference sequence). The CDR3 nucleotides read TGTGCCAGTAGTCGGACAGCCTTTTACGAGCAGTACTTC. Translated: CASSRTAFYEQYF.

This clone was seen a handful of times. The chain joins TRBV7-8 to TRBJ2-7; D remains unclear. V lost 3 bases and J lost 2, with 14 bases in between. Germline loops: CDR1 SGHVS, CDR2 FQNEAQ. The CDR3 covers 15 residues. The CDR3 spells CASSFHSQATYEQYF. CDR3 DNA sequence: TGTGCCAGCAGCTTTCACAGCCAAGCCACCTACGAGCAGTACTTC.

A single count supports this clone. The chain links TRBV9 to TRBJ1-2, with 7 nucleotides matching TRBD1. This CDR3 region has 15 residues. After removal of 0 bases from V and 7 bases from J, the junction contained 9 bases not matched to a gene. Looked up from germline, CDR1 is SGDLS and CDR2 is YYNGEE. Here the CDR3 DNA reads TGTGCCAGCAGCGTAGGGAGACAGGGCCCGGGTGGCTACACCTTC. Amino acid sequence: CASSVGRQGPGGYTF.

CDR3 bases: TGCGCCAGCAGTCAATCAGGAAGGGGGGGCAAAAACATTCAGTACTTC. Translating gives CASSQSGRGGKNIQYF. V and J are TRBV23-1 and TRBJ2-4; D may be TRBD2 (7 bases). TRBV23-1 is assigned to the ORF class and has an uncertain function. The CDR3 is made up of 16 amino acids. V was trimmed by 0 bases and J by 3 bases, leaving 12 bases between them.

The V and J genes are TRBV7-8 and TRBJ1-2; D remains unclear. There are 15 residues in the CDR3. Germline V gene lookup returns CDR1 SGHVS and CDR2 FQNEAQ. Trimming left V 5 bases short and J 8 bases short, with 21 bases between. CDR3 in amino acids: CASSLVARGGGGYTF. In DNA form, the CDR3 reads TGTGCCAGCAGCCTAGTCGCCCGGGGTGGCGGCGGCTACACCTTC.

DNA for the CDR3: TGTGCCAGCAGCTTAGCGCCGAGTCAGCCCCAGCATTTT. This codes for CASSLAPSQPQHF. The chain recombines TRBV7-8 with TRBJ1-5; no definite D call. In germline, CDR1 is SGHVS, CDR2 FQNEAQ. The V end was cut by 0 bases, the J end by 6 bases, with 6 bases between. The CDR3 has 13 amino acids.

This chain joins TRBV29-1 and TRBJ1-1, with D unresolved. This CDR3 comprises 14 residues. V was trimmed by 3 bases and J by 1 base, leaving 12 bases between them. CDR1 SQVTM and CDR2 ANQGSEA come from the germline V gene. The CDR3 nucleotides read TGCAGCGTTGATACGGGAGGTTGGAACACTGAAGCTTTCTTT. It specifies CSVDTGGWNTEAFF.

This sequence joins TRBV9 and TRBJ1-1; 7 nucleotides align to TRBD1. Germline V gene lookup returns CDR1 SGDLS and CDR2 YYNGEE. The CDR3 totals 13 residues. The J segment lost 5 bases and the V segment lost 2 bases, leaving 3 bases of the junction unmatched. This chain's CDR3 is CASSVSTGTEAFF. The CDR3 DNA reads TGTGCCAGCAGCGTGTCGACAGGGACTGAAGCTTTCTTT.

The rearrangement uses TRBV6-5 and TRBJ1-1; the D is unclear. The V end was cut by 8 bases, the J end by 4 bases, with 11 bases between. The CDR3 is made up of 12 amino acids. Per germline, CDR1 MNHEY and CDR2 SVGAGI. The CDR3 sequence is CASLTRGTEAFF. DNA for the CDR3: TGTGCCAGCCTTACACGCGGCACTGAAGCTTTCTTT.

This chain connects TRBV7-6 to TRBJ1-1; D gene ambiguous. CDR3 size: 14 residues. Germline V gene lookup returns CDR1 SGHVS and CDR2 FNYEAQ. V lost 2 bases, J lost 3 bases, and 10 bases lay in between. In DNA, the CDR3 is TGTGCCAGCAGCTTAACGCGAGCTTACACTGAAGCTTTCTTT. Its translation is CASSLTRAYTEAFF.

The chain has TRBV3-1 (or the pseudogene TRBV3-2) and TRBJ2-1; a possible D gene is TRBD1 (5 bases). Germline CDR1 is LGHDT and CDR2 is YNNKEL (reference sequence). The CDR3 loop spans 15 amino acids. The germline V and J ends were trimmed by 5 bases and 8 bases, with 19 bases remaining between them. The CDR3 is CASSRQVGHGDEQFF. In DNA form, the CDR3 reads TGTGCCAGCAGCAGGCAAGTGGGGCACGGTGATGAGCAGTTCTTC.

The J gene is TRBJ2-1, the V gene TRBV5-6; 11 bases agree with TRBD2. Germline lookup yields CDR1 SGHDT and CDR2 YYEEEE. V trimming: 3 bases; J trimming: 5 bases; junction bases outside the gene matches: 4. This CDR3 is built from 15 residues. The CDR3: CASSYLAGGHNEQFF. In DNA form, the CDR3 reads TGTGCCAGCAGCTACCTAGCGGGGGGCCACAATGAGCAGTTCTTC.

The gene calls are TRBV9 and TRBJ2-7; D gene uncertain. The germline V gene has CDR1 SGDLS and CDR2 YYNGEE. The V gene lost 1 base and the J gene lost 0 bases, with 14 bases spanning the gap. The CDR3 is 16 amino acids. The CDR3 bases are TGTGCCAGCAGCGTAACTGGCAGTTCTAGCTCCTACGAGCAGTACTTC. Translated: CASSVTGSSSSYEQYF.

The chain joins TRBV5-8 to TRBJ2-1, with 13 bases that match TRBD2. Per germline, CDR1 SGHTS and CDR2 YDEGEE. The CDR3 totals 16 residues. V was pared by 4 bases and J by 6 bases, with 7 bases of the junction left unmatched. This CDR3 is CASSPRTSGGRNEQFF. For the CDR3, the DNA is TGTGCCAGCAGCCCAAGGACTAGCGGGGGACGCAATGAGCAGTTCTTC.

This clone was seen only a few times. V is TRBV9 and J is TRBJ1-1, with 7 bases fitting TRBD1. Germline CDR1 and CDR2: SGDLS and YYNGEE. This CDR3 has 16 amino acids. V shed 4 bases and J 1 base; nucleotides not matched to a gene: 10. CDR3 loop: CASSTSDRDRNTEAFF. The CDR3 nucleotides read TGTGCCAGCAGCACCTCCGACAGGGATCGGAACACTGAAGCTTTCTTT.

The rearrangement uses TRBV2 and TRBJ2-2; 9 bases are shared with TRBD2. J gave up 4 bases and V 5 bases, and 14 bases lay outside the gene matches. CDR3 length: 18 residues. The germline V gene has CDR1 SNHLY and CDR2 FYNNEI. This CDR3 reads CASSPWPVAGAVTGELFF. The DNA of the CDR3 is TGTGCCAGCAGTCCTTGGCCCGTAGCGGGGGCCGTCACCGGGGAGCTGTTTTTT.